This TCR beta chain was captured by sequencing in a study of blood T cell repertoires in COVID-19. The ends lost 5 bases at V and 4 bases at J; junction bases unmatched: 9. The CDR3 sequence is 15 residues long. Germline V lookup: CDR1 ENHRY, CDR2 SYGVKD. Source study methods: How many nucleated cells were present was estimated from reference gene primer amplification. Data came from immunoSEQ multiplex PCR; TCRdb stores just in-frame clones and leaves some out. That table gives V, J and clone size, and the DNA gave D and trimming. The profile covers about 210,000 clones, with 89% appearing a single time and 4.8% taken by the ten largest.

The rearrangement links TRBV10-3 to TRBJ2-7; 9 nucleotides align to TRBD1. The sequence was collected from a woman in her forties with acute or convalescent COVID-19. Sequencing was carried out using peripheral blood. CDR3 in DNA: TGTGCCATCAGTTCCGGGACAGGGCCTTTGTACGAGCAGTACGTC. It translates to CAISSGTGPLYEQYV.